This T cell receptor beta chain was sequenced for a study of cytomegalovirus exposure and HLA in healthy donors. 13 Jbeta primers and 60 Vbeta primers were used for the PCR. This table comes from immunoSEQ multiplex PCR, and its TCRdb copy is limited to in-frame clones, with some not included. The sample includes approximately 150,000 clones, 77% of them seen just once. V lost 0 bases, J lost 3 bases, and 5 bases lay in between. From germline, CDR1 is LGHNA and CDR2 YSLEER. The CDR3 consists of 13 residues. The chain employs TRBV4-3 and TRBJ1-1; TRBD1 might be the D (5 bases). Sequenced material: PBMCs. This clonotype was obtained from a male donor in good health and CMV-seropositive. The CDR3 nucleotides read TGCGCCAGCAGCCAAGAAGGGGACACTGAAGCTTTCTTT. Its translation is CASSQEGDTEAFF.